A selection of T cell receptor beta chains follows, all from one sample in a study of beta chain features in type 1 diabetes. Sequencing was performed with immunoSEQ multiplex PCR; in TCRdb, only in-frame clones are kept and a portion is missing. The sample yields 250,000 to 400,000 clones, about 14% seen once. The specimen was central memory CD4+ T cells from blood. These receptor sequences come from a man aged 25 to 45 in good health. Both conserved end residues are part of each CDR3. D genes are given only for firm matches.

V: TRBV11-2; D: .; CDR3: CASSLGLQVQETQYF
V: TRBV11-3; D: .; CDR3: CASSLDSAGLADTQYF
V: TRBV10-2; D: .; CDR3: CASTEYSRGAQYF
V: TRBV27; D: .; CDR3: CASSPFARPNTEAFF
V: TRBV10-3; D: .; CDR3: CASSEARGANTEAFF
V: TRBV11-2; D: .; CDR3: CASSLGAGAGNQPQHF
V: TRBV13; D: TRBD2; CDR3: CASSLGLAGGLEQFF
V: TRBV29-1; D: .; CDR3: CSAFAGDGYTF
V: TRBV7-8; D: .; CDR3: CASSLEPDTDTQYF
V: TRBV5-1; D: .; CDR3: CASSLVGLSTDTQYF
V: TRBV6-5; D: TRBD2; CDR3: CASRGSGRGAGELFF
V: TRBV7-2; D: .; CDR3: CASSLVAGSKNEQFF
V: TRBV5-1; D: TRBD1; CDR3: CASSGGTGPSTDTQYF
V: TRBV7-9; D: .; CDR3: CASSGGYTGELFF
V: TRBV27; D: .; CDR3: CASSLSTVSNQPQHF
V: TRBV5-4; D: .; CDR3: CASRSLGSLQETQYF
V: TRBV7-2; D: .; CDR3: CASSLILGMGQPQHF
V: TRBV5-1; D: TRBD2; CDR3: CASSLGTRDTQYF
V: TRBV5-6; D: .; CDR3: CASTRGYTEAFF
V: TRBV4-1; D: .; CDR3: CASSQVGSAKTQYF
V: TRBV14; D: TRBD2; CDR3: CASSQRGTSGREADTQYF
V: TRBV6-1; D: TRBD2; CDR3: CASRTGLAGGYEQFF
V: TRBV2; D: .; CDR3: CASSAQGLDSFPIYF
V: TRBV6-1; D: .; CDR3: CASGKTETQYF
V: TRBV2; D: TRBD1; CDR3: CASSGQGRNQPQHF
V: TRBV5-5; D: .; CDR3: CASSYRTNYGYTF
V: TRBV4-2; D: .; CDR3: CASSQVVNEQFF
V: TRBV7-9; D: .; CDR3: CASSLAGRAANYGYTF
V: TRBV30; D: .; CDR3: CAWTLGPPITVAFF
V: TRBV5-6; D: .; CDR3: CASSFTGKNTEAFF
V: TRBV7-9; D: .; CDR3: CASSSTVSTDTQYF
V: TRBV5-6; D: TRBD2; CDR3: CASSFVAGGTDTQYF
V: TRBV10-3; D: .; CDR3: CAISGQGSTEAFF
V: TRBV30; D: .; CDR3: CAWSPGRRTYGYTF
V: TRBV4-1; D: TRBD1; CDR3: CASSQVFVDRDTLGYTF
V: TRBV11-2; D: .; CDR3: CASSLIGNTGELFF
V: TRBV27; D: .; CDR3: CASSLMGGLSYNEQFF
V: TRBV5-1; D: .; CDR3: CASRLDSSTDTQYF
V: TRBV2; D: .; CDR3: CASSPNFEGDTQYF
V: TRBV5-8; D: TRBD1; CDR3: CASSQGQGRPGTEAFF
V: TRBV7-2; D: .; CDR3: CASSHDLDSLETQYF